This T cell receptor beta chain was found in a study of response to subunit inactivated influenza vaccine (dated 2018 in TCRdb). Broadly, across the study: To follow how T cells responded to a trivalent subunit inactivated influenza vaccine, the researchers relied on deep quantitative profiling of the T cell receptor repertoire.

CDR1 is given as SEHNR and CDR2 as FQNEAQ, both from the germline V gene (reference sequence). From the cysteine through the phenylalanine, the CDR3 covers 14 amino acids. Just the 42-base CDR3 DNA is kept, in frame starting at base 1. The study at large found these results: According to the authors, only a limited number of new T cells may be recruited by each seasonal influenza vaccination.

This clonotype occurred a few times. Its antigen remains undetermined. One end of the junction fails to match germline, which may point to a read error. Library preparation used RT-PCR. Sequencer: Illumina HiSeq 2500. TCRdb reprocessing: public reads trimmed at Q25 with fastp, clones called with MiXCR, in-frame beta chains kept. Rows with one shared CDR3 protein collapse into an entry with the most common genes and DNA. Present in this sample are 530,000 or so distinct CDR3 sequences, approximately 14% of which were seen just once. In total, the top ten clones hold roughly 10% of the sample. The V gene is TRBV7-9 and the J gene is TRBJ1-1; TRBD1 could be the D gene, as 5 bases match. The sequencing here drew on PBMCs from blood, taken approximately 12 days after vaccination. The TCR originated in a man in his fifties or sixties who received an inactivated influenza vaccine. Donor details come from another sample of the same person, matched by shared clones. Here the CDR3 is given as CASSLGDLGAEAFF. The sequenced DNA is TGTGCCAGCAGCTTAGGGGATCTCGGGGCTGAGGCTTTCTTT.